This T cell receptor beta chain was recovered during a study of molecular identifiers for immune sequencing clone quantification. Study results and limitations: Beyond 20 RNA copies, clones held over 97% of effector molecules, compared with under 1% in naive cells.

TCRdb processed the PCR reads anew with MiXCR; each CDR3 protein has one entry. The sample comprises 85,000 to 100,000 distinct CDR3 sequences, roughly 24% of which are singletons, and 0.94% rests with the top ten. Construction of naive CD8 libraries employed about 17,000 to 1,100,000 sorted cells together with 10%, 30% or 50% RNA. With regard to this clonotype: Its antigen is currently unknown. Possible read error: a much larger clone is one base away.

The sample consisted of naive CD8+ T cells from blood, with Jurkat cell RNA spiked in. Subset: FACS-sorted CD8+CD4-CCR7+CD45RA+ naive T cells. This sequence originates from a human donor in good health. Some libraries in this study had Jurkat cell RNA spiked in.

The CDR3: CASSEIRSSYNERFF. Here the CDR3 DNA reads TGTGCCAGCAGTGAAATCAGGAGCTCCTACAATGAGCGGTTCTTC. This rearrangement joins TRBV7-2 to TRBJ2-1; no firm D call. CDR1 and CDR2 (germline): SGHTA, FQGNSA. The CDR3 consists of 15 residues.